The rows below give T cell receptor beta chains drawn from one sample of a study of identifying expanded T cells in peripheral blood. This table comes from immunoSEQ multiplex PCR, and its TCRdb copy is limited to in-frame clones, with some not included. The sample has some 120,000 clones, around 84% seen once. Sequencing used blood. Receptor source: a person aged 18 to 69 in good health. CDR3s leave out the opening cysteine and the closing phenylalanine or tryptophan. The order of the fields is CDR3 length, V gene, CDR3 protein.

>18|TRBV4-3
ASSQGYRGRSDVGGSPLH
>13|TRBV2
ASTYRNQRNTEAF
>12|TRBV9
ASSEGSYNSPLH
>13|TRBV7-7
ASSQLAGTSDTQY
>9|TRBV20-1
SASWGNIQY
>11|TRBV29-1
SVVGLTSYEQY
>11|TRBV19
ASSALLGYEQY
>12|TRBV5-1
ASSFRQGNEKLF
>10|TRBV19
ASSINTAEAF
>13|TRBV5-6
ASRARHGGSSEAF
>12|TRBV2
ASSEWDNNYGYT
>8|TRBV20-1
SARRETQY
>11|TRBV5-4
ASLGPFDYGYT
>13|TRBV7-8
ASSHPTGTGTEAF
>12|TRBV6-1
ASSVNEGRGTQY
>11|TRBV7-2
ASSFSEKETQY
>10|TRBV5-1
ASRLTGYEQY
>17|TRBV10-1
ASSEGSWGPFVSADTQY
>13|TRBV4-3
ASSQFIGQDYEQY
>13|TRBV5-1
ASSLAGSGDTEAF
>9|TRBV7-2
ASSFSYGYT
>9|TRBV2
ASTRVYEQY
>16|TRBV19
ASSMPVTGIPYNTEAF
>12|TRBV29-1
SARRGRAQETQY
>11|TRBV4-3
ASSQEDGVGAF
>14|TRBV19
ASSIVRGTYNYGYT
>14|TRBV7-2
ASSLDGAGGTDTQY
>15|TRBV4-1
ASSQWVGTGNDQPQH
>10|TRBV9
ASSVSGRSYT
>10|TRBV19
ASSIVGREQF
>13|TRBV10-2
ASRDSGGQTYEQY
>9|TRBV10-3
AISEGIEAF
>15|TRBV11-3
ASSLPRLGLGTDTQY
>11|TRBV6-1
ASSERGGTEAF
>13|TRBV7-9
ASSPRVDGMSGYT
>13|TRBV5-1
ASSLVRQGAYEQY
>11|TRBV6-1
ASSAGDTRSFS
>12|TRBV7-7
ASSLTGNTGELF
>11|TRBV12-2
ANQGLTNEKLF
>13|TRBV7-7
ASSLAPGPQETQY
>11|TRBV29-1
SVALLVSHEQY
>10|TRBV7-2
ASSPPSRSMF
>11|TRBV10-3
AISESHVETQY
>14|TRBV5-1
ASKRGGDGYYNEQF
>11|TRBV5-4
ASSLSGGSGYT
>12|TRBV7-8
ASSLDRDNQPQH
>12|TRBV15
ATSRTGGGNTIY
>11|TRBV19
ASSVQGGYEQF
>11|TRBV13
ASSLQRGKEQY
>13|TRBV6-1
ASSDVKQGFSPLH
>14|TRBV5-6
ASSFDGTGGYYEQY
>13|TRBV15
ATSRSRGLNTEAF
>12|TRBV6-5
ASSNLQGYTEAF
>12|TRBV5-1
ASRIGQGGEKLF
>11|TRBV7-2
ASGDVLSYEQY
>13|TRBV5-5
ASSEPGTVNQPQH
>12|TRBV11-3
ASSLAGTANEQF